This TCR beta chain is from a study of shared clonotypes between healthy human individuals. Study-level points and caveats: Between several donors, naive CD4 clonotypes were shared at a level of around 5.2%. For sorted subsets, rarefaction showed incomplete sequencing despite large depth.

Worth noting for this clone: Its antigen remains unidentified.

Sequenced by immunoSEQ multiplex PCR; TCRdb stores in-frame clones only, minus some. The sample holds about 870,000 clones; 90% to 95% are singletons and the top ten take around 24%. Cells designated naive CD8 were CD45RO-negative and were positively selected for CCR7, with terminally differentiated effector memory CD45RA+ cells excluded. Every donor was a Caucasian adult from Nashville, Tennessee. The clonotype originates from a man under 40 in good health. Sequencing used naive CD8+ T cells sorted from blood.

As DNA, the CDR3 is TGTGCCAGCAGTCCCCGTACAGATACGCAGTATTTT. This encodes CASSPRTDTQYF. The rearrangement links TRBV28 to TRBJ2-3, with D uncertain. Trimming removed 5 bases from V and 3 bases from J, with 6 bases in between. Germline V lookup: CDR1 MDHEN, CDR2 SYDVKM. CDR3 length: 12 amino acids.